This T cell receptor beta chain was sequenced for a study of human T cells and chemical hapten exposure. Study-level information: The variation in per-sample TCR yields arose mainly from small differences in pooled library volumes.

Someone pulled total RNA out of unfractionated whole blood. Points from the study as a whole: TCRs above 1 in 1000 frequency stayed constant with DPC sensitization.

V lost 7 bases and J lost 0, with 12 bases in between. CDR1 SEHNR and CDR2 FQNEAQ come from the germline V gene (reference sequence). CDR3 length: 14 residues. This clonotype occurred a few times. Its antigen is currently unknown. The authors' processing: Across samples, TCR counts had a median of about 100,000 and ranged from roughly 23,224 to 690,600. Using its own MiXCR run on the 5' RACE reads, TCRdb lists one record per CDR3 protein. TCRdb assigned the V and J calls; the authors' analysis was not used. In the table there are 110,000 or so distinct CDR3 sequences, approximately 19% of which are singletons.

This chain uses TRBV7-9 with TRBJ1-2; D call uncertain. This sequence originates from a human donor in good health. The CDR3 loop reads CASNTAEANYGYTF. CDR3 coding DNA: TGTGCCAGCAACACAGCGGAGGCTAACTATGGCTACACCTTC.